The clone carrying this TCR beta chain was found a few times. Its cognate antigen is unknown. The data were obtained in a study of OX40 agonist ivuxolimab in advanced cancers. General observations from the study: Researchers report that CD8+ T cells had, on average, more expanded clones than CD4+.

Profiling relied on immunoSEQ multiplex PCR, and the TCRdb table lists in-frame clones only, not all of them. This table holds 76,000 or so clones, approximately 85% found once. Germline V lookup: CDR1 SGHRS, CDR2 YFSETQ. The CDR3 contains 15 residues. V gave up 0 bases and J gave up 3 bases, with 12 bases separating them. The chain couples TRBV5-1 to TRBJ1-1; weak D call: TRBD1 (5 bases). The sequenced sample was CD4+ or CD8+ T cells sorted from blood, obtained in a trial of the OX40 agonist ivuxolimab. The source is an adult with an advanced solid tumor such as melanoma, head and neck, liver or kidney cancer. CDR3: CASSLGGGDYTEAFF. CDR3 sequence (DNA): TGCGCCAGCAGCTTGGGGGGAGGGGATTACACTGAAGCTTTCTTT.